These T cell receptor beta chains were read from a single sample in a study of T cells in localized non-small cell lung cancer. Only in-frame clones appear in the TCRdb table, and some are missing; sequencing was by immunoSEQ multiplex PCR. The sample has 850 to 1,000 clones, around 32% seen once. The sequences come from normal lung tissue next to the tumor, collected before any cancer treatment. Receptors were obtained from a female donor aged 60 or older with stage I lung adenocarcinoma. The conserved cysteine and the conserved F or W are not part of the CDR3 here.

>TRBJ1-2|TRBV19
ASSIVGSSYT
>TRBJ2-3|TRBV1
ASSQEGGTDTQY
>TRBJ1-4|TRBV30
AWSVQGRRFNEKLF
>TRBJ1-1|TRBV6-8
AISGRENTEAF
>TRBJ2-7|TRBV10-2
ASRSGQNYEQY
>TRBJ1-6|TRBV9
ASSPSGTTNSPLH
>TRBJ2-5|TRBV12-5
ASGLDRGKQETQY
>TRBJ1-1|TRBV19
ASSIEAVIPQTEAF
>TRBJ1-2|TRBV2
ASRPQAYPNYGYT
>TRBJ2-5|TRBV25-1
ATRGTSQETQY
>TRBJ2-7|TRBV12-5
ASGLKPGLAGAGEQY
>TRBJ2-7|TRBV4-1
ASSHMDQDEQY
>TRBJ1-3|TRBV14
ASSQSGNTIY
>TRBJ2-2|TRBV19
ASSINRAGELF
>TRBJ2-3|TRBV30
ACVRTHHTDTQY
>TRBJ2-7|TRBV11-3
ASRASETAYEQY
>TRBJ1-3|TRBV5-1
ASSLERGPYSGNTIY
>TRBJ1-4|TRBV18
ASSRESGEKLF
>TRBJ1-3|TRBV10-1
ASSVGSGNTIY
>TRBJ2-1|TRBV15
ATSRDLAGAAYNEQF
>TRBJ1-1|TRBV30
AWSVGGLNTEAF
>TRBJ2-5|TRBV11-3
ASSLKGRGLAGYQETQY
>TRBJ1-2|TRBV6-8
ASSYGTEPYYGYT
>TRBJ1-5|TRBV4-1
ASSQAGNQPQH
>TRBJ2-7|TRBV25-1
ASSAGTGGEQY
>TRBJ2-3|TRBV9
ASSVEAGTDTQY
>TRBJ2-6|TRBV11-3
ASSLRPGGEGSGANVLT
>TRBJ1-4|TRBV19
ASRGGGSREKLF
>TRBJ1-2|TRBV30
ACLQDHFGYT
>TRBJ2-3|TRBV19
ATREQPSTDTQY
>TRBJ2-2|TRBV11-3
ASTPHEGTGELF
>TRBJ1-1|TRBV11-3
ASSPRESPILLNTEAF
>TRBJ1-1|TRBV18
ASSPGTGRNTEAF
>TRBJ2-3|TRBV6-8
ASTPNLAGGITDTQY
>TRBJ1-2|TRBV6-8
ASSYGESYGYT
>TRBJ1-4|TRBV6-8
ASTPLETGNEKLF
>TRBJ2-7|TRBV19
ASSINSASGSDYEQY
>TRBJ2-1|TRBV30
AWKGPSGSLNEQF
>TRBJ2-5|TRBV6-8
ASSQGGAAQGETQY
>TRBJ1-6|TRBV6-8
AITPGPDYNSPLH
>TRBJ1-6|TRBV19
ASSRQGGNSPLH
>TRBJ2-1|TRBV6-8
ASSLSGLAELNEQF
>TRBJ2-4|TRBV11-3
ASSLGDRGGNIQY
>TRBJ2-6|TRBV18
ASSPAAGEGSGANVLT
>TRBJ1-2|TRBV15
ATSIEGTGKGNYGYT
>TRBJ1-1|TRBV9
ASSGGTSSNTEAF
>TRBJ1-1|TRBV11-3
ASSPRSPNTEAF
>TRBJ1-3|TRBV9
ATGRDFSGNTIY
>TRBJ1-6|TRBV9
ASSVDPQGTLH
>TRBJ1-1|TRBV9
ASSLGQDEAF
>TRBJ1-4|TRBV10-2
ASSGQGITNEKLF
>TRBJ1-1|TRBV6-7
ASTTSRQGVMNTEAF
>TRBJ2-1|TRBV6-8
ASSDTSGSSYNEQF
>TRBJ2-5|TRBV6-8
ASSYPGQGIHKETQY
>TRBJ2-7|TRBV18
ASSPLAVREQY
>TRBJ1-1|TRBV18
ASAQGRSTEAF
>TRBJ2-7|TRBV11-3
ASSLSGNPSYEQY